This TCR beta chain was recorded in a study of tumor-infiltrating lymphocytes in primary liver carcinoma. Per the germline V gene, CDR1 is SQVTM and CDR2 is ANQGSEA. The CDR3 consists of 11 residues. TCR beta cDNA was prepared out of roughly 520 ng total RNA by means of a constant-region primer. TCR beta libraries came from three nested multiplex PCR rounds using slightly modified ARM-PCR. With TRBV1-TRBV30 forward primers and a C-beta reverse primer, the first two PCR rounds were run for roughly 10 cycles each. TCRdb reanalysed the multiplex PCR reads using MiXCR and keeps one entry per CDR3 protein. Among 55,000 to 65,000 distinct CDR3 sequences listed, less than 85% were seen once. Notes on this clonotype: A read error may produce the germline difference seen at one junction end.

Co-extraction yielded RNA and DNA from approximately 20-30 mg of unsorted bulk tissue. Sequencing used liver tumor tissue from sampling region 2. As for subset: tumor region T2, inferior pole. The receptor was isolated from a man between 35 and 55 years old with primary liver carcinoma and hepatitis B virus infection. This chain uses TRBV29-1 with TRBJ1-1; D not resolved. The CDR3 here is CSSIENTEVFF. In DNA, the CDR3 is TGCAGCAGTATCGAGAACACTGAAGTTTTCTTT.